Below, 22 T cell receptor beta chains from the same sample are listed, as sequenced in a study of STAT5B mutations in CD4+ large granular lymphocyte leukemia. Generated by immunoSEQ multiplex PCR, the TCRdb table keeps only in-frame clones and is missing some. In the table there are more than 35,000 clones, roughly 85% of which are singletons. The sequenced sample was CD4+ T cells from blood buffy coats. The receptors derive from a human donor in good health.

The rearrangement joins TRBV4-2 to TRBJ1-4, with D unresolved. CDR1 is LGHNA, CDR2 YNFKEQ, per germline. The CDR3 has 15 residues. V was pared by 0 bases and J by 8 bases, with 13 bases between. CDR3 sequence (DNA): TGTGCCAGCAGCCAAGACCTAAGATCTTTCGAAAAACTGTTTTTT. It encodes CASSQDLRSFEKLFF.

This chain uses TRBV28 with TRBJ2-2; no definite D call. CDR1 is MDHEN and CDR2 is SYDVKM in the germline V gene. The CDR3 length is 16 residues. The V end lost 1 base, the J end lost 1 base, and 10 bases lay between the germline ends. CDR3 in amino acids: CASSLSAQMNTGELFF. CDR3 nucleotide sequence: TGTGCCAGCAGTTTATCAGCACAGATGAACACCGGGGAGCTGTTTTTT.

The CDR3 loop reads CASSGPGQGADTQYF. The DNA of the CDR3 is TGTGCCAGCAGCGGACCGGGACAGGGAGCAGATACGCAGTATTTT. The chain combines TRBV11-3 with TRBJ2-3; 9 bases are shared with TRBD1. J lost 4 bases, V lost 5 bases, and 7 bases had no gene match. The CDR3 totals 15 residues. CDR1 SGHNT and CDR2 YENEEA come from the germline V gene.

The chain combines TRBV7-9 with TRBJ2-5; tentative D call: TRBD1 (5 bases). This CDR3 contains 15 residues. V lost 3 bases, J lost 9 bases, and 20 bases lay in between. Looked up from germline, CDR1 is SEHNR and CDR2 is FQNEAQ (reference sequence). CDR3: CASSLEGAASLAQYF. In DNA form, the CDR3 reads TGTGCCAGCAGCTTGGAAGGGGCCGCCTCTTTGGCCCAGTACTTC. Supplemented by reference TRBV7-9 and TRBJ2-5, the full variable domain reads DTGVSQNPRHKITKRGQNVTFRCDPISEHNRLYWYRQTLGQGPEFLTYFQNEAQLEKSRLLSDRFSAERPKGSFSTLEIQRTEQGDSAMYLCASSLEGAASLAQYFGPGTRLLVL.

The table lists this clone with a few counts. The chain couples TRBV7-3 to TRBJ1-1; TRBD1 aligns across 7 bases. Germline V gene data show CDR1 as SGHTA and CDR2 as FQGTGA. This CDR3 has 15 residues. J was trimmed by 7 bases and V by 5 bases; bases with no gene match: 13. The CDR3 region has the DNA TGTGCCAGCAGCCTCGGACAGGTCGGGACTCATGAAGCTTTCTTT. It translates to CASSLGQVGTHEAFF.

The chain combines TRBV11-2 with TRBJ2-5; D remains unclear. Looked up from germline, CDR1 is SGHAT and CDR2 is FQNNGV. This CDR3 is 13 amino acids long. V was trimmed by 5 bases and J by 4 bases, leaving 11 bases between them. CDR3 protein: CASSPTPRETQYF. CDR3 DNA: TGTGCCAGCAGCCCCACCCCTAGAGAGACCCAGTACTTC.

The chain is built from TRBV4-2 and TRBJ2-7; TRBD1 agrees at 8 bases. V lost 0 bases, J lost 0 bases, and 7 bases stayed unmatched. In germline, CDR1 is LGHNA, CDR2 YNFKEQ. The CDR3 is 17 amino acids. The CDR3 loop is CASSQDGTGPLSYEQYF. CDR3 sequence (DNA): TGTGCCAGCAGCCAAGATGGGACAGGTCCCCTCTCCTACGAGCAGTACTTC.

This sequence joins TRBV4-2 and TRBJ2-3, with D maybe TRBD1 (6 bases). CDR1 LGHNA and CDR2 YNFKEQ come from the germline V gene. There are 16 residues in the CDR3. Trimming pared 4 bases from V and 0 bases from J, leaving 14 bases between. The DNA for the CDR3 is TGTGCCAGCAGCCCGCTGGGACAAGGGAGCACAGATACGCAGTATTTT. Protein: CASSPLGQGSTDTQYF.

The chain employs TRBV27 and TRBJ1-1; 12 bases map to TRBD1. Germline trimming cut 6 bases from V and 4 bases from J; bases unmatched to any gene: 6. Germline CDR1 is MNHEY and CDR2 is SMNVEV (reference sequence). The CDR3 is made up of 15 amino acids. CDR3 region: CASRAGQGAVTEAFF. In nucleotides, the CDR3 is TGTGCCAGCAGGGCGGGACAGGGGGCGGTCACTGAAGCTTTCTTT.

The gene calls are TRBV6-1 and TRBJ1-2; TRBD1 is a possible D gene (6 bases). CDR1 MNHNS and CDR2 SASEGT come from the germline V gene. The CDR3 sequence is 15 residues long. V gave up 7 bases and J gave up 8 bases, with 23 bases separating them. CDR3 residues: CASTPGDSSSGGYTF. The DNA for the CDR3 is TGTGCCAGCACCCCAGGGGATTCATCTTCGGGGGGCTACACCTTC.

The CDR3 bases are TGTGCCAGCAGGTCGACAGAATCACCCCTCCACTTT. It specifies CASRSTESPLHF. This chain uses TRBV6-6 with TRBJ1-6; tentatively, D is TRBD1 (5 bases). Germline loops: CDR1 MNHNY, CDR2 SVGAGI (reference sequence). The CDR3 extends over 12 amino acids. V was cut by 6 bases and J by 10 bases, with 10 bases left in between.

This clone was seen only once. J is TRBJ2-3 and V is TRBV7-2; 9 nucleotides align to TRBD2. Germline V gene lookup returns CDR1 SGHTA and CDR2 FQGNSA. Trimming took 5 bases from V and 1 from J; bases not matched to a gene: 13. This CDR3 contains 18 residues. The CDR3 sequence: CASSPTGLAGVGTDTQYF. In DNA form, the CDR3 reads TGTGCCAGCAGCCCAACGGGGTTAGCGGGAGTGGGCACAGATACGCAGTATTTT.

The J gene is TRBJ2-7, the V gene TRBV5-1; 7 bases are a match to TRBD1. V dropped 0 bases and J dropped 1; count of bases not matched to a gene: 7. Germline V lookup: CDR1 SGHRS, CDR2 YFSETQ. The CDR3 is made up of 16 amino acids. For the CDR3, the DNA is TGCGCCAGCAGCTTGGCCCTCGGACAGGCTTCCTACGAGCAGTACTTC. This codes for CASSLALGQASYEQYF.

The V gene is TRBV19, the J gene TRBJ1-5; 8 bases fit TRBD1. The CDR3 spans 14 residues. V trimming: 6 bases; J trimming: 9 bases; junction bases outside the gene matches: 10. The germline V gene encodes CDR1 LNHDA and CDR2 SQIVND (reference sequence). The CDR3 here is CASRLGQGAGPQHF. The CDR3 nucleotides are TGTGCCAGTAGACTCGGACAGGGCGCCGGGCCCCAGCATTTT.

This rearrangement joins TRBV21-1 to TRBJ1-1; TRBD1, the table's D call, was not compared with the DNA. TRBV21-1 is deemed a pseudogene. This CDR3 has 17 residues. CDR3 nucleotides: TGTGCCAGCATCCTGACAGTCCTAAAAATCATGAACACTGAAGCTTTCTTT. As protein: CASILTVLKIMNTEAFF.

The chain uses TRBV7-9 and TRBJ1-5; tentative D call: TRBD1 (5 bases). V lost 3 bases and J lost 6, with 12 bases in between. The CDR3 loop spans 14 amino acids. CDR1 SEHNR and CDR2 FQNEAQ come from the germline V gene (reference sequence). The CDR3 region has the DNA TGTGCCAGCAGCTTTTTAGGAAGGGGTCAGCCCCAGCATTTT. This gives the protein CASSFLGRGQPQHF.

A few counts support this clone. V is TRBV6-6 and J is TRBJ1-1, with D possibly TRBD1 on 6 matching bases. CDR1 is MNHNY and CDR2 is SVGAGI in the germline V gene (reference sequence). Trimming cost V 4 bases and J 4 bases, with 7 bases left between them. This CDR3 spans 12 amino acids. The chain's CDR3 is CASSSGATEAFF. The CDR3 coding sequence is TGTGCCAGCAGTTCGGGGGCCACTGAAGCTTTCTTT.

This rearrangement joins TRBV11-2 to TRBJ2-7; D gene ambiguous. V dropped 5 bases and J dropped 2 bases, with 10 bases sitting between them. CDR1 is SGHAT and CDR2 is FQNNGV in the germline V gene. CDR3 length equals 13 residues. The CDR3 nucleotides are TGTGCCAGCAGCCCATATGGTACCTACGAGCAGTACTTC. It yields the protein CASSPYGTYEQYF.

This sequence joins TRBV5-1 and TRBJ2-2; 10 bases fit TRBD2. J gave up 2 bases and V 7 bases, and 2 bases lay outside the gene matches. The CDR3 has 14 amino acids. CDR1 is SGHRS, CDR2 YFSETQ, per germline. The CDR3 DNA reads TGCGCCAGCTTAGCGGGAGGAAACACCGGGGAGCTGTTTTTT. This encodes CASLAGGNTGELFF.

The V gene is TRBV7-6, the J gene TRBJ2-3; D unclear. Trimming pared 4 bases from V and 0 bases from J, leaving 8 bases between. CDR1 SGHVS and CDR2 FNYEAQ come from the germline V gene. This CDR3 contains 14 residues. The CDR3 nucleotides read TGTGCCAGCAGCTCGGGTTTGAGCACAGATACGCAGTATTTT. Translating it yields CASSSGLSTDTQYF.

This clone has a single count. The chain combines TRBV7-3 with TRBJ1-1, with unresolved D. The CDR3 loop spans 13 amino acids. Per the germline V gene, CDR1 is SGHTA and CDR2 is FQGTGA. The germline V and J ends were trimmed by 0 bases and 0 bases, with 2 bases remaining between them. The CDR3 sequence is CASSLTVNTEAFF. Written as DNA, the CDR3 is TGTGCCAGCAGCTTAACCGTGAACACTGAAGCTTTCTTT.

This chain uses TRBV10-3 with TRBJ2-1; 8 nucleotides line up with TRBD2. This CDR3 is built from 15 residues. V lost 2 bases, J lost 5 bases, and 5 bases stayed unmatched. CDR1 is ENHRY and CDR2 is SYGVKD in the germline V gene. CDR3 sequence: CAISEREGTNNEQFF. The CDR3 bases are TGTGCCATCAGTGAGCGGGAGGGCACCAACAATGAGCAGTTCTTC.